The rows below give T cell receptor beta chains drawn from one sample of a study of CD8 T cells in ankylosing spondylitis. A single record per CDR3 protein comes from TCRdb applying MiXCR to the 5' RACE reads. Of about 390,000 distinct CDR3 sequences detected, under 25% appear once; the ten largest clones hold roughly 16%. What was sequenced was blood, either unsorted or a sorted T cell fraction (not recorded which). The receptors were sampled from a male donor with ankylosing spondylitis. Both conserved end residues are part of each CDR3. A D gene is named only where the DNA matches it firmly. Part of the rows lack a size; the others show once, few, many or a class for expanded clones.

TRBJ2-1 | . | 12 | TRBD1 | TRBV5-6 | TGTGCCAGCAGCTTTAACAGGGGGCAGCAGTTCTTC | CASSFNRGQQFF
TRBJ2-1 | . | 14 | . | TRBV9 | TGTGCCAGCAGCGTAGTCGGCTCCTACAATGAGCAGTTCTTC | CASSVVGSYNEQFF
TRBJ2-3 | . | 15 | TRBD1 | TRBV9 | TGTGCCAGCAGCGCCGACAGGGGAGGCACAGATACGCAGTATTTT | CASSADRGGTDTQYF
TRBJ2-5 | . | 15 | . | TRBV4-1 | TGCGCCAGCAGCCAAGGGTTGGTCTCACGGGGGACCCAGTACTTC | CASSQGLVSRGTQYF
TRBJ2-2 | few | 19 | TRBD2 | TRBV28 | TGTGCCAGCAGTTTTCCGGGACTAGCGGGAGGGCCGGGCACCGGGGAGCTGTTTTTT | CASSFPGLAGGPGTGELFF
TRBJ2-2 | . | 14 | TRBD2 | TRBV20-1 | TGCAGTGCTCCGGGGGGGGTCCGGACCGGGGAGCTGTTTTTT | CSAPGGVRTGELFF
TRBJ2-5 | few | 12 | . | TRBV4-3 | TGCGCCAGCAGCCAAGGTCGAGGGACCCAGTACTTC | CASSQGRGTQYF
TRBJ2-3 | many | 15 | . | TRBV27 | TGTGCCAGCAGTTTACAGGACCCTTCGACAGATACGCAGTATTTT | CASSLQDPSTDTQYF
TRBJ2-5 | . | 17 | TRBD2 | TRBV20-1 | TGCAGTGCTAGAGATCTGGTTAGCGGGAGGGCCAGCGAGACCCAGTACTTC | CSARDLVSGRASETQYF
TRBJ1-2 | . | 14 | . | TRBV6-1 | TGTGCCAGCAGCCAATCGCATTCAGGGAATGGCTACACCTTC | CASSQSHSGNGYTF
TRBJ1-3 | . | 12 | . | TRBV6-1 | TGTGCCAGCAGGGGGGTCGGAAACACCATATATTTT | CASRGVGNTIYF
TRBJ2-2 | . | 14 | . | TRBV7-2 | TGTGCCGGAAAAACAGGGCCGAACACCGGGGAGCTGTTTTTT | CAGKTGPNTGELFF
TRBJ2-7 | few | 15 | . | TRBV19 | TGTGCCAGTAGGTTGAGGGGTTTGCGCGCCTACGAGCAGTACTTC | CASRLRGLRAYEQYF
TRBJ2-5 | . | 15 | TRBD2 | TRBV5-1 | TGCGCCAGCAGTCAGTCTAGCGGGAGGTCAGAGACCCAGTACTTC | CASSQSSGRSETQYF
TRBJ2-5 | . | 14 | TRBD2 | TRBV6-1 | TGTGCCAGCAGTGCGGGACTAGCGGAAGGGACCCAGTACTTC | CASSAGLAEGTQYF
TRBJ2-7 | . | 12 | . | TRBV20-1 | TGCAGTGCTAGTACGGGGCTGTACGAGCAGTACTTC | CSASTGLYEQYF
TRBJ2-6 | few | 15 | . | TRBV28 | TGTGCCAGCAGTTTACCGGGCTCTGGGGCCAACGTCCTGACTTTC | CASSLPGSGANVLTF
TRBJ1-1 | few | 15 | TRBD1 | TRBV27 | TGTGCCAGCAGCAGGGGGGGGACAGGGAGCACTGAAGCTTTCTTT | CASSRGGTGSTEAFF
TRBJ2-3 | . | 16 | . | TRBV24-1 | TGTGCCACCAGTGATTCGACAGCATCGGGCACAGATACGCAGTATTTT | CATSDSTASGTDTQYF
TRBJ1-1 | . | 16 | . | TRBV5-1 | TGCGCCAGCAGCTTGGCCGAGGGGCACCGGAACACTGAAGCTTTCTTT | CASSLAEGHRNTEAFF
TRBJ1-6 | . | 15 | . | TRBV28 | TGTGCCAGCAGTTCCCCCGGGGAAGCTCTTTCACCCCTCCACTTT | CASSSPGEALSPLHF
TRBJ2-7 | few | 14 | TRBD2 | TRBV9 | TGTGCCAGCAGCGTAGGGCGGGAGGGCTACGAGCAGTACTTC | CASSVGREGYEQYF